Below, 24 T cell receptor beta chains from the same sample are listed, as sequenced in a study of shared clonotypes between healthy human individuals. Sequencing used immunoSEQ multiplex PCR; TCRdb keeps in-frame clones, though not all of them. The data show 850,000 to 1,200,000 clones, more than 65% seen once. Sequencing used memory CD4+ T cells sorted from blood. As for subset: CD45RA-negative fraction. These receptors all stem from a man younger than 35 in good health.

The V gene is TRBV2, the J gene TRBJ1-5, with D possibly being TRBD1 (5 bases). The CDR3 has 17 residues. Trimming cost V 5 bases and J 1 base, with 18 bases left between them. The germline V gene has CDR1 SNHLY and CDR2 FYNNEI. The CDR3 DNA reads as TGTGCCAGCAGTCCCCCGGGCGCAGGGCTAAGCAATCAGCCCCAGCATTTT. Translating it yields CASSPPGAGLSNQPQHF.

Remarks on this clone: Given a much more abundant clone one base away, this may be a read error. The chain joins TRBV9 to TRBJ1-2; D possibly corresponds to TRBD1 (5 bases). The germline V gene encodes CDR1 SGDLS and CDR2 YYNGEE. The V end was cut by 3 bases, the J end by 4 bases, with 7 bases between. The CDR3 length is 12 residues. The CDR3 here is CASSATGYGYTF. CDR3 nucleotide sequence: TGTGCCAGCAGCGCCACAGGCTATGGCTACACCTTC.

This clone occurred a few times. CDR3 amino acids: CASSDSGSYNEQFF. CDR3 coding DNA: TGTGCCAGCAGTGACTCGGGAAGCTACAATGAGCAGTTCTTC. The V and J genes are TRBV6-1 and TRBJ2-1, with a possible D match to TRBD2 (5 bases). The germline CDR1 and CDR2 sequences are MNHNS and SASEGT. Trimming shortened V by 3 bases and J by 3 bases, and 9 bases separated the two germline ends. The CDR3 loop spans 14 amino acids.

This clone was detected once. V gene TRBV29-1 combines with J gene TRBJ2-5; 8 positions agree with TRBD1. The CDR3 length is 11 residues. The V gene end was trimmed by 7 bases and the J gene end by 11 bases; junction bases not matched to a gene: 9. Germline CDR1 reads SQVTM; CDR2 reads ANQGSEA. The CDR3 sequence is CSGGQGREQYF. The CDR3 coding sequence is TGCAGCGGTGGACAGGGTAGGGAGCAGTACTTC.

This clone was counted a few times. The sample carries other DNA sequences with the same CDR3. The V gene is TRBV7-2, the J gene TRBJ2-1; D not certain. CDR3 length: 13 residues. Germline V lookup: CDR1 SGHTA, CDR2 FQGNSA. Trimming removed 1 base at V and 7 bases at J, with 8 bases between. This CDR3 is CASSLVRSNEQFF. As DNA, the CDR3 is TGTGCCAGCAGCTTAGTTCGTAGTAATGAGCAGTTCTTC.

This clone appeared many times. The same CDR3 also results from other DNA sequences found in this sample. The CDR3 DNA sequence: TGTGCCAGCAGCCTCAGACAGGGATCTTCCTACGAGCAGTACTTC. Protein product: CASSLRQGSSYEQYF. The chain employs TRBV7-2 and TRBJ2-7, with 7 bases lining up with TRBD1. Germline V gene sequence: CDR1 SGHTA, CDR2 FQGNSA. The CDR3 spans 15 residues. Trimming removed 5 bases from V and 1 base from J; junction bases left unmatched: 8.

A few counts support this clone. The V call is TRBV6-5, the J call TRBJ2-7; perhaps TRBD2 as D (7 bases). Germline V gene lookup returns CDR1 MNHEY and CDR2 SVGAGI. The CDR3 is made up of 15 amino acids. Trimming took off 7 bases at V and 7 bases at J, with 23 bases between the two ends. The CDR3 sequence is CASTIRGGGPGEQYF. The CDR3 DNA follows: TGTGCCAGCACCATTAGGGGAGGGGGGCCAGGAGAGCAGTACTTC.

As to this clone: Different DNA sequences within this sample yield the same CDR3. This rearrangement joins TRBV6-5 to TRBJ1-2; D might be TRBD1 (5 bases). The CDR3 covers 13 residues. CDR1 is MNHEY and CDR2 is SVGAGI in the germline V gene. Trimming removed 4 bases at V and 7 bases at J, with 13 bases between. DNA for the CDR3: TGTGCCAGCAGTTCCCAGGACACTGCTGGCTACACCTTC. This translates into CASSSQDTAGYTF.

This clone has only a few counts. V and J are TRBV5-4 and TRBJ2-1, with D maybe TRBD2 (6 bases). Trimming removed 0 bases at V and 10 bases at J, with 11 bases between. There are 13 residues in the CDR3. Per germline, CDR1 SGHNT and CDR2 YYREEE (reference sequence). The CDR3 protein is CASSLDGLAEQFF. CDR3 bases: TGTGCCAGCAGCTTGGATGGGCTAGCGGAGCAGTTCTTC.

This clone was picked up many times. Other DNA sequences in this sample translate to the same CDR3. The CDR3 loop is CASSQTGAEAFF. The CDR3 DNA reads TGTGCCAGCAGCCAAACAGGGGCTGAAGCTTTCTTT. This chain connects TRBV7-9 to TRBJ1-1; TRBD1 agrees at 7 bases. Germline-derived CDR1 and CDR2 are SEHNR and FQNEAQ (reference sequence). This CDR3 spans 12 amino acids. J was trimmed by 6 bases and V by 5 bases; bases with no gene match: 3.

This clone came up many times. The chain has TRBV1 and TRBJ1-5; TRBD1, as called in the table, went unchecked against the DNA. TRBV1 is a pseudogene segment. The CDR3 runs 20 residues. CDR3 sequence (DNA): TGCACCAGCAGCCAAGACCCCGTCACAGGGAAAATAAGGGGGAATCAGCCCCAGCATTTT. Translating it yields CTSSQDPVTGKIRGNQPQHF.

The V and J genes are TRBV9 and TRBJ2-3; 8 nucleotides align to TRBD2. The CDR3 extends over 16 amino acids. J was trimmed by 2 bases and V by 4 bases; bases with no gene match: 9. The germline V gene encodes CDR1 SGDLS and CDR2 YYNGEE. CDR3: CASSKQGGGLTDTQYF. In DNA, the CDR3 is TGTGCCAGCAGCAAGCAGGGCGGGGGGCTCACAGATACGCAGTATTTT.

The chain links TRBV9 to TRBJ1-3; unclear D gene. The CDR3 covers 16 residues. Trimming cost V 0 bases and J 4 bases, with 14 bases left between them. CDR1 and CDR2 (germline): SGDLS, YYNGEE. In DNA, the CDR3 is TGTGCCAGCAGCGTAGACAGCTCTCCGGGGGGAAACACCATATATTTT. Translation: CASSVDSSPGGNTIYF.

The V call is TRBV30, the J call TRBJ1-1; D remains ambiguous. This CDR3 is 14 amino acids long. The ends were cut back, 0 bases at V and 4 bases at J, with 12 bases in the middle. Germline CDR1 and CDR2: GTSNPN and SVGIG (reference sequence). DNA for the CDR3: TGTGCCTGGAGTGTAAGTGGTTGGGGCACTGAAGCTTTCTTT. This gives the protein CAWSVSGWGTEAFF.

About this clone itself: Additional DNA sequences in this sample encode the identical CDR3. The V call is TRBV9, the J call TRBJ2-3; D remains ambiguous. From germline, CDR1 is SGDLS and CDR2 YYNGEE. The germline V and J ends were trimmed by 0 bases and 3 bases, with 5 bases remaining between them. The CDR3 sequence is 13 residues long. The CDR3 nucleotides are TGTGCCAGCAGCGTAGGAGTAACAGATACGCAGTATTTT. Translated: CASSVGVTDTQYF.

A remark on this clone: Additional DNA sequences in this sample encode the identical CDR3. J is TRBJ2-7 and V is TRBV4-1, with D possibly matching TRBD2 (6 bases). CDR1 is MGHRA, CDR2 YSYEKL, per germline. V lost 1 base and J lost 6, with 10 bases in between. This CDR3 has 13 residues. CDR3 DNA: TGCGCCAGCAGCCAAGCTGGAGCGGGCGAGCAGTACTTC. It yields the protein CASSQAGAGEQYF.

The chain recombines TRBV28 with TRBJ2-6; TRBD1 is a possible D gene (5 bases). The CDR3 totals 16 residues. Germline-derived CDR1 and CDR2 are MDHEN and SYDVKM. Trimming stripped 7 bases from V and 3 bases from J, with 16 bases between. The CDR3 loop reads CASKGAGSSGANVLTF. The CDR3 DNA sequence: TGTGCCAGCAAAGGGGCAGGTTCCAGTGGGGCCAACGTCCTGACTTTC.

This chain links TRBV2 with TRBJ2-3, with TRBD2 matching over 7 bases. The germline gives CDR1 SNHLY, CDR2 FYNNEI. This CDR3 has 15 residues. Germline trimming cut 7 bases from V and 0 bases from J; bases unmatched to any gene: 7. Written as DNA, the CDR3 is TGTGCCAGCAAGCCGGGGGGAACTAGCACAGATACGCAGTATTTT. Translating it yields CASKPGGTSTDTQYF.

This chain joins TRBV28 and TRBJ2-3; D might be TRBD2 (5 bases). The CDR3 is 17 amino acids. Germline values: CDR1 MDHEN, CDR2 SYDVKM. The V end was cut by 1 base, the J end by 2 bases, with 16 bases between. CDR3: CASSLLPGLIPTDTQYF. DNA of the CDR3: TGTGCCAGCAGTTTATTACCGGGATTAATTCCCACAGATACGCAGTATTTT.

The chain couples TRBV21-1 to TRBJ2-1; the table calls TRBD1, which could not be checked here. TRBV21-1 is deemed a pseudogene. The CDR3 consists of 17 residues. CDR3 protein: CASSPRPSLWTYNEQFF. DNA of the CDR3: TGTGCCAGCAGCCCCCGGCCGTCCCTATGGACATACAATGAGCAGTTCTTC.

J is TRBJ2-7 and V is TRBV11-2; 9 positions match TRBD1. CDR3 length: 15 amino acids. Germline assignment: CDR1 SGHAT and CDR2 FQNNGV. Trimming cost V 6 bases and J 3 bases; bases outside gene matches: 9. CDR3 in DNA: TGTGCCAGCAGTCTCGGGCCGGGACAGGGCTACGAGCAGTACTTC. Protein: CASSLGPGQGYEQYF. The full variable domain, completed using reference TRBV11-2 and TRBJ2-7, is EAGVAQSPRYKIIEKRQSVAFWCNPISGHATLYWYQQILGQGPKLLIQFQNNGVVDDSQLPKDRFSAERLKGVDSTLKIQPAKLEDSAVYLCASSLGPGQGYEQYFGPGTRLTVT.

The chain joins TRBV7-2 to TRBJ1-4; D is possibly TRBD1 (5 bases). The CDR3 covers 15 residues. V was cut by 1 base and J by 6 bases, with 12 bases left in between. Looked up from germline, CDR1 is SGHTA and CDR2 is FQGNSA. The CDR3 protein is CASSLVAGTYEKLFF. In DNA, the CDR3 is TGTGCCAGCAGCTTAGTAGCCGGGACCTATGAAAAACTGTTTTTT.

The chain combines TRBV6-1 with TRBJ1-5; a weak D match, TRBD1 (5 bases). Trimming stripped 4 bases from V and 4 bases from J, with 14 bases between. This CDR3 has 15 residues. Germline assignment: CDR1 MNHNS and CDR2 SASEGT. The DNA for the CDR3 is TGTGCCAGCAGTGTGGGGGGTTTGGGAAATCAGCCCCAGCATTTT. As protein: CASSVGGLGNQPQHF.

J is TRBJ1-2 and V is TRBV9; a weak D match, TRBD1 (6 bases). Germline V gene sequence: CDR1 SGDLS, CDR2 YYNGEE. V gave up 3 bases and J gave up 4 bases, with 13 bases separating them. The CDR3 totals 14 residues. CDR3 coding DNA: TGTGCCAGCAGCGCCCAAAGGGGGAGCTATGGCTACACCTTC. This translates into CASSAQRGSYGYTF.